This T cell receptor (beta chain) comes out of a study of sequential checkpoint blockade in melanoma. Overall study context: Arm A got nivolumab then ipilimumab; arm B the reverse, 1:1. Maintenance nivolumab came after either treatment sequence.

Treatment specified: randomized to nivolumab then ipilimumab (arm A) or the reverse (arm B). DNA-damaging chemotherapy had not been given to any patient beforehand. Sorted cells were live CD3+CD8+, lacking CD19 and CD56, from PBMCs. Sequenced by immunoSEQ multiplex PCR; TCRdb stores in-frame clones only, minus some. Of roughly 28,000 clones listed, roughly 81% are singletons. Between the trimmed V and J ends, which lost 1 base and 6 bases, there was a span of 10 bases. The CDR3 sequence is 13 residues long. Germline V gene sequence: CDR1 LNHNV, CDR2 YYDKDF (reference sequence). This chain joins TRBV15 and TRBJ2-7, with D possibly TRBD2 on 5 matching bases. The receptor comes from a human donor with melanoma. The source material was CD8+ T cells sorted from blood (inferred from file names), sampled from a patient given nivolumab and ipilimumab in sequence. The CDR3 sequence is CATSRAGGTEQYF. The CDR3 DNA is TGTGCCACCAGCAGAGCTGGAGGAACCGAGCAGTACTTC.